These 5 T cell receptor beta chains came from one sample sequenced in a study of blood T cell repertoires in COVID-19. The assay was immunoSEQ multiplex PCR, and TCRdb's table has in-frame clones only and misses some. In the table there are almost 200,000 clones, 79% of which are singletons. Sequencing input: peripheral blood. These receptors originate from a woman aged 40 to 50 with COVID-19, enrolled during active disease.

The J gene is TRBJ2-1, the V gene TRBV19, with TRBD2 matching 14 bases. This CDR3 region has 17 residues. In germline, CDR1 is LNHDA, CDR2 SQIVND (reference sequence). V lost 5 bases to trimming and J lost 6 bases; unmatched junction nucleotides: 9. The CDR3 coding sequence is TGTGCCAGTAGTGGACTAGCGGGAGGCCAGGGGGGCAATGAGCAGTTCTTC. Translated, it gives CASSGLAGGQGGNEQFF.

The J gene is TRBJ2-3, the V gene TRBV6-6; TRBD1 is a possible D gene (6 bases). The V gene lost 7 bases and the J gene lost 6 bases, with 17 bases spanning the gap. The CDR3 has 14 amino acids. Germline assignment: CDR1 MNHNY and CDR2 SVGAGI (reference sequence). The CDR3 region has the DNA TGTGCCAGCACCCCCGTTGGTAGGGGGGATACGCAGTATTTT. This sequence encodes CASTPVGRGDTQYF.

V usage is TRBV11-2 and J usage is TRBJ2-3; maybe TRBD1 (5 bases). The CDR3 spans 13 residues. The V end was cut by 7 bases, the J end by 6 bases, with 14 bases between. Germline CDR1 SGHAT, CDR2 FQNNGV. CDR3 sequence reads: CASNQGFTDTQYF. CDR3 coding DNA: TGTGCCAGCAATCAGGGTTTTACGGATACGCAGTATTTT.

Only one count was recorded for this clone. The gene calls are TRBV7-9 and TRBJ2-7; a weak D match, TRBD1 (6 bases). The CDR3 contains 15 residues. V lost 5 bases to trimming and J lost 3 bases, with 17 bases between them. CDR1 and CDR2 from the germline V gene are SEHNR and FQNEAQ (reference sequence). In nucleotides, the CDR3 is TGTGCCAGCAGCCAACCCCGGGACATGAACTACGAGCAGTACTTC. As protein: CASSQPRDMNYEQYF.

The CDR3, as DNA: TGTGCCAGCACGGGCCGGGGTCTGGTAGATACGCAGTATTTT. It encodes CASTGRGLVDTQYF. The rearrangement joins TRBV2 to TRBJ2-3; a possible D gene is TRBD2 (5 bases). Trimming removed 7 bases at V and 5 bases at J, with 16 bases between. The CDR3 consists of 14 residues. Germline V gives CDR1 SNHLY, CDR2 FYNNEI.